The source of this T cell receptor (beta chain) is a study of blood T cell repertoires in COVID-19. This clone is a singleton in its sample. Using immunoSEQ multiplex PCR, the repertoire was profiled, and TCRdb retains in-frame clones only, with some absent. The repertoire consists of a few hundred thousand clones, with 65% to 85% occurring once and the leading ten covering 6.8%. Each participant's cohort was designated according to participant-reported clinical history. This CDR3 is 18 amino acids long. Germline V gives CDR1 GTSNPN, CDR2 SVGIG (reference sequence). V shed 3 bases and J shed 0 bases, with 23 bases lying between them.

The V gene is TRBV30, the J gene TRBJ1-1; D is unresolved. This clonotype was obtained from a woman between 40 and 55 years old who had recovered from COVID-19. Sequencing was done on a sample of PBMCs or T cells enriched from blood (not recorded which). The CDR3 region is CAWRRPITTMRMNTEAFF. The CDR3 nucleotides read TGTGCCTGGAGACGGCCCATTACTACCATGAGAATGAACACTGAAGCTTTCTTT.